The clone carrying this T cell receptor (beta chain) occurred a few times. The data belong to a study of T-cell memory formation after mild COVID-19. A single record per CDR3 protein comes from TCRdb applying MiXCR to the 5' RACE reads. The sample holds 360,000 or so distinct CDR3 sequences, 25% to 30% seen once. The specimen was PBMCs or a T cell subset sorted from them (not recorded which). This receptor was taken from an adult woman who had mild COVID-19 (a few samples of this study predate the infection). Cell type and time point are not known.

The CDR3, as DNA: TGTGCCAGCAGCTCTCCTGGCTCCCAGATCACTGAAGCTTTCTTT. This gives the protein CASSSPGSQITEAFF. This chain links TRBV7-8 with TRBJ1-1, with D uncertain. V shed 4 bases and J shed 4 bases, with 16 bases lying between them. The CDR3 contains 15 residues. Looked up from germline, CDR1 is SGHVS and CDR2 is FQNEAQ.